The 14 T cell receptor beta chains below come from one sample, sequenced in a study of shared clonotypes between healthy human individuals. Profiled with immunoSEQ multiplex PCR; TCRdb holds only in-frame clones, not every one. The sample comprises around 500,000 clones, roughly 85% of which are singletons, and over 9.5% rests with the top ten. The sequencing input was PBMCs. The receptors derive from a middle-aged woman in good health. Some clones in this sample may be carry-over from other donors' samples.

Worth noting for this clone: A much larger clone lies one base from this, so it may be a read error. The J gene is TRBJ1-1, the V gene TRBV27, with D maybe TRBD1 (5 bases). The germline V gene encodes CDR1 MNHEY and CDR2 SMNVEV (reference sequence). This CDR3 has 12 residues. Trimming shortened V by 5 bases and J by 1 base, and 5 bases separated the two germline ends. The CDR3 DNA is TGTGCCAGCAGTACAGGGAACACTGAAGCTTTCTTT. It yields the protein CASSTGNTEAFF.

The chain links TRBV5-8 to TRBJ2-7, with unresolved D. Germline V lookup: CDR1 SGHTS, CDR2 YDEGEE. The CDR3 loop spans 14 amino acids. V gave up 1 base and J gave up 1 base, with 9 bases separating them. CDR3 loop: CASSLHENSYEQYF. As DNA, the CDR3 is TGTGCCAGCAGCTTGCACGAAAATTCCTACGAGCAGTACTTC.

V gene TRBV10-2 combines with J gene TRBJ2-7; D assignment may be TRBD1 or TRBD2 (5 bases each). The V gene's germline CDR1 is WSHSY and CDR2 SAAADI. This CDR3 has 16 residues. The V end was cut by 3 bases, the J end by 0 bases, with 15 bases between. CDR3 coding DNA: TGCGCCAGCAGTGATATAGGGGCGGGCCTCTCCTACGAGCAGTACTTC. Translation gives CASSDIGAGLSYEQYF.

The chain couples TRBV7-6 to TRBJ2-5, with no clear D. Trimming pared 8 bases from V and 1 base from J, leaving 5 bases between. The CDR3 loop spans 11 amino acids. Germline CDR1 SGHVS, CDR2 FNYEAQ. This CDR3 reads CASVTQETQYF. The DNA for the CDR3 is TGTGCCAGCGTCACCCAAGAGACCCAGTACTTC.

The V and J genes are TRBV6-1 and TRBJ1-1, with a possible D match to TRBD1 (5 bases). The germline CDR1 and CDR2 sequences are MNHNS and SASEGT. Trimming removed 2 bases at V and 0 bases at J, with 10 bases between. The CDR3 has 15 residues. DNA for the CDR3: TGTGCCAGCAGTGAACCGGGGCTTATGAACACTGAAGCTTTCTTT. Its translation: CASSEPGLMNTEAFF.

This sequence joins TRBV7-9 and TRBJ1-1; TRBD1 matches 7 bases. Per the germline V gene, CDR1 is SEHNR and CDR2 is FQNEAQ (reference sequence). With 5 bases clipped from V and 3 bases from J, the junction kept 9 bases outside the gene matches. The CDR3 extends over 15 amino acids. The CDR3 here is CASSPIRGLDTEAFF. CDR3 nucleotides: TGTGCCAGCAGCCCGATAAGGGGGCTGGACACTGAAGCTTTCTTT.

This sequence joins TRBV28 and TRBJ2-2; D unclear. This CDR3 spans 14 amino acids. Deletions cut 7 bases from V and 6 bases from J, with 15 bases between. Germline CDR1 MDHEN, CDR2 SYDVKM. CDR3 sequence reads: CASIRSSRAGELFF. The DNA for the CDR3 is TGTGCCAGCATTCGATCCTCTAGGGCCGGGGAGCTGTTTTTT.

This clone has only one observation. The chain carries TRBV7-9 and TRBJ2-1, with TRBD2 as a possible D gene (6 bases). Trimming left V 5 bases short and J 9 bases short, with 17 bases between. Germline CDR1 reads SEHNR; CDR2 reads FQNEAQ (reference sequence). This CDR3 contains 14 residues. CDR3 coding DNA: TGTGCCAGCAGCCCCCTAGGAGGGTCGAGTGAGCAGTTCTTC. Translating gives CASSPLGGSSEQFF.

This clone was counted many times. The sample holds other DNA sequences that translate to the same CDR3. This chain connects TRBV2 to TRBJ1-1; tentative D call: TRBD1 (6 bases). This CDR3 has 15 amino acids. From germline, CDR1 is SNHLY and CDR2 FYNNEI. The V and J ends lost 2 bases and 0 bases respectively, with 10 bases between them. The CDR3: CASSEFDRMNTEAFF. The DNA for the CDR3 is TGTGCCAGCAGTGAATTCGACAGGATGAACACTGAAGCTTTCTTT.

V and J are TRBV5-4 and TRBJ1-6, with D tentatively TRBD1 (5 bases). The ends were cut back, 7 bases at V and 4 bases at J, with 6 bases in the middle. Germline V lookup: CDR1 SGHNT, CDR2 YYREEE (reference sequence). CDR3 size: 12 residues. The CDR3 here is CASGAYNSPLHF. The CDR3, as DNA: TGTGCCAGCGGGGCTTATAATTCACCCCTCCACTTT. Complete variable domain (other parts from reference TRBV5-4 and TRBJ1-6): ETGVTQSPTHLIKTRGQQVTLRCSSQSGHNTVSWYQQALGQGPQFIFQYYREEENGRGNFPPRFSGLQFPNYSSELNVNALELDDSALYLCASGAYNSPLHFGNGTRLTVT.

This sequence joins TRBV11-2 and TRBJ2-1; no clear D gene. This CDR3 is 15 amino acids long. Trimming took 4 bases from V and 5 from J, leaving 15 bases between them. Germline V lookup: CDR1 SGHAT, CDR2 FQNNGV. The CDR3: CASSYVWSSDNEQFF. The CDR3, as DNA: TGTGCCAGCAGCTATGTATGGTCATCAGACAATGAGCAGTTCTTC.

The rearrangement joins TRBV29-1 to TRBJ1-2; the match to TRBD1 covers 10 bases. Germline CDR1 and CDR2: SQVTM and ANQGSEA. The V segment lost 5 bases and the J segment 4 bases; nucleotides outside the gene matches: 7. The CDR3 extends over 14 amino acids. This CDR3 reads CSVSPGTGAYGYTF. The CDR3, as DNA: TGCAGCGTTTCACCCGGGACAGGGGCCTATGGCTACACCTTC.

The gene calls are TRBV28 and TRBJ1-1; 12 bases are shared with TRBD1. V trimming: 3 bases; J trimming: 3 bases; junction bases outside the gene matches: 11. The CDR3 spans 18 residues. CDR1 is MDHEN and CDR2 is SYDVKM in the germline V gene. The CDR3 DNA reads TGTGCCAGCAGTTTGCTGCCGGGACAGGGGGCGCAGGACACTGAAGCTTTCTTT. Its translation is CASSLLPGQGAQDTEAFF.

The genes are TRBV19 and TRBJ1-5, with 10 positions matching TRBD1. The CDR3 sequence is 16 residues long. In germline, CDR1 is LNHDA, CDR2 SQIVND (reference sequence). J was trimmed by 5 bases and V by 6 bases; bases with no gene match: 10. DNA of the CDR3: TGTGCCAGTAGAAGGTGGACAGGGGGGTTTCATCAGCCCCAGCATTTT. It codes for CASRRWTGGFHQPQHF.